This T cell receptor (beta chain) was recorded in a study of blood T cell repertoires in COVID-19. Study-wide background: Some COVID-19 samples were acute and others convalescent; all came from the United States, Italy and Spain. In each case, the material was cDNA or gDNA derived from T cells, B-cell-depleted T cells, or PBMCs.

Produced via immunoSEQ multiplex PCR; TCRdb's table is partial and in-frame only. The table includes a few hundred thousand clones, almost 90% detected once. Trimming removed 5 bases from V and 7 bases from J, with 12 bases in between. CDR3 length equals 12 residues. The germline V gene has CDR1 SGHVS and CDR2 FQNEAQ. This clonotype originated in a woman aged 55-70 years with COVID-19, enrolled during active disease. Sequencing was carried out using peripheral blood. V is TRBV7-8 and J is TRBJ2-7; possibly TRBD1 or TRBD2 for D (7 bases each). The CDR3 loop reads CASSQGEGEQYF. The CDR3 nucleotides are TGTGCCAGCAGCCAGGGGGAGGGGGAGCAGTACTTC.